These 5 T cell receptor beta chains originate from one sample sequenced in a study of beta chain features in type 1 diabetes. General study results and limits: Shortening of TCRB CDR3s, moderate but significant, appeared in all four CD4+ subsets of Type 1 diabetes patients.

What was sequenced were expressed TCRB transcripts, since all of the isolated RNA had been reverse transcribed. The method was immunoSEQ multiplex PCR; TCRdb's version includes in-frame clones alone and lacks a portion of them. Of about 360,000 clones listed, 10% to 15% are singletons. No antigen has been identified for these receptors. The sequenced sample consisted of naive CD4+ T cells from blood. The source of these receptors is a woman aged 18-30 years with type 1 diabetes.

This clone was counted between two and nine times. J is TRBJ2-1 and V is TRBV1; the table gives TRBD2 as D, unverified against the DNA. TRBV1 is an annotated pseudogene. The CDR3 consists of 15 residues. The CDR3 loop is CTSNPSGRGGNEQFF. The CDR3 DNA reads TGCACCAGCAACCCTAGCGGGAGGGGTGGCAATGAGCAGTTCTTC.

This chain links TRBV5-1 with TRBJ2-7, with TRBD1 matching over 8 bases. V lost 4 bases to trimming and J lost 1 base; unmatched junction nucleotides: 7. The CDR3 contains 15 residues. Looked up from germline, CDR1 is SGHRS and CDR2 is YFSETQ. In DNA form, the CDR3 reads TGCGCCAGCAGCCCCGGACAGGGTCGTTCCTACGAGCAGTACTTC. Translated: CASSPGQGRSYEQYF.

The chain links TRBV25-1 to TRBJ1-2, with TRBD1 identical over 12 bases. The CDR3 extends over 16 amino acids. V was pared by 2 bases and J by 4 bases, with 5 bases of the junction left unmatched. Germline V gives CDR1 MGHDK, CDR2 SYGVNS. CDR3 sequence (DNA): TGTGCCAGCAGTGAAATGGGACAGGGGGCACTCTATGGCTACACCTTC. Its protein is CASSEMGQGALYGYTF.

In its sample, this clone was seen a few times. The CDR3 DNA reads as TGTGCCTGGAGTGTAGCGGGCTATGGCTACACCTTC. Residues: CAWSVAGYGYTF. The chain joins TRBV30 to TRBJ1-2; no definite D call. This CDR3 has 12 residues. Germline lookup yields CDR1 GTSNPN and CDR2 SVGIG (reference sequence). Trimming removed 0 bases at V and 4 bases at J, with 6 bases between.

The chain links TRBV6-5 to TRBJ2-1, with a possible D match to TRBD2 (5 bases). Germline V lookup: CDR1 MNHEY, CDR2 SVGAGI. Trimming took 4 bases from V and 4 from J, leaving 11 bases between them. This CDR3 has 14 amino acids. The CDR3 loop reads CASSSQPGYNEQFF. The CDR3 DNA reads TGTGCCAGCAGTTCCCAGCCGGGGTACAATGAGCAGTTCTTC.